What follows describes a single T cell receptor (beta chain). The data belong to a study of blood T cell repertoires in COVID-19. Study context: Specimens from acute and convalescent COVID-19 originated in the United States, Italy and Spain.

Germline V gene data show CDR1 as SQVTM and CDR2 as ANQGSEA. Trimming took off 6 bases at V and 1 base at J, with 8 bases between the two ends. This CDR3 comprises 12 residues. In the authors' methods: The authors estimated nucleated cell counts from reference gene primer amplification. Clones were sequenced by immunoSEQ multiplex PCR, and TCRdb holds only the in-frame ones, with some missing. Clone size and V and J calls were adopted from that table, with D and trimming inferred from the DNA. The sample has under 150,000 clones, approximately 87% seen once. Sequencing input: peripheral blood. The chain couples TRBV29-1 to TRBJ2-3; D remains ambiguous. This clonotype was obtained from a man in his 70s with active COVID-19. Written as DNA, the CDR3 is TGCAGCGTCCGGTCGGGCACAGATACGCAGTATTTT. Translated, it gives CSVRSGTDTQYF.